These T cell receptor beta chains were read from a single sample in a study of blood T cell repertoires in COVID-19. Data came from immunoSEQ multiplex PCR; TCRdb stores just in-frame clones and leaves some out. Of under 300,000 clones listed, about four fifths are singletons. What was sequenced was peripheral blood. The receptor set was obtained from a woman aged 18-29 years with acute or convalescent COVID-19. Both conserved end residues are part of each CDR3. A D gene is named only where the DNA matches it firmly. The size of a clone is reported for some rows only, either as once, few or many, or as a class for expanded clones.

V gene	J gene	D gene	clone size	CDR3 protein	CDR3 DNA
TRBV30	TRBJ1-1	TRBD1	-	CAWSQTGDTEAFF	TGTGCCTGGAGTCAGACAGGGGACACTGAAGCTTTCTTT
TRBV5-1	TRBJ1-4	TRBD1	-	CASSLSWGQGNEKLFF	TGCGCCAGCAGCCTAAGTTGGGGACAGGGGAATGAAAAACTGTTTTTT
TRBV5-1	TRBJ2-1	TRBD2	-	CASSLLAGGGYNEQFF	TGCGCCAGCAGCCTCCTAGCGGGAGGGGGGTACAATGAGCAGTTCTTC
TRBV19	TRBJ2-2	TRBD2	-	CATKREGAGELFF	TGTGCCACGAAGCGGGAGGGGGCCGGGGAGCTGTTTTTT
TRBV15	TRBJ2-5	-	-	CATSRGGVLQETQYF	TGTGCCACCAGCAGAGGGGGCGTCCTCCAAGAGACCCAGTACTTC
TRBV28	TRBJ1-3	-	-	CASSAGLGNTIYF	TGTGCCAGCAGTGCCGGACTGGGAAACACCATATATTTT
TRBV19	TRBJ2-1	TRBD2	-	CASSIVSSGSSYNEQFF	TGTGCCAGTAGTATAGTTTCTAGCGGGAGTTCCTACAATGAGCAGTTCTTC
TRBV11-2	TRBJ2-7	-	-	CASSLQGGNEQYF	TGTGCCAGCAGCTTACAGGGGGGAAACGAGCAGTACTTC
TRBV6-5	TRBJ2-3	-	-	CASSPSGADTQYF	TGTGCCAGCAGTCCTTCAGGGGCAGATACGCAGTATTTT
TRBV4-3	TRBJ2-7	TRBD2	-	CASSQDAAGGGIYEQYF	TGCGCCAGCAGCCAAGATGCGGCCGGCGGGGGGATCTACGAGCAGTACTTC
TRBV24-1	TRBJ2-1	TRBD2	-	CATNGTSGSSYNEQFF	TGTGCCACCAACGGGACTAGCGGGAGCTCCTACAATGAGCAGTTCTTC
TRBV15	TRBJ2-4	-	-	CATSSHRDTRAKNIQYF	TGTGCCACCAGCAGTCACCGGGACACACGAGCCAAAAACATTCAGTACTTC
TRBV5-4	TRBJ2-2	TRBD1	once	CASSQTGGLNTGELFF	TGTGCCAGCAGCCAGACAGGGGGCCTGAACACCGGGGAGCTGTTTTTT
TRBV27	TRBJ2-7	TRBD2	-	CASSPGLAPYEQYF	TGTGCCAGCAGCCCGGGACTAGCCCCCTACGAGCAGTACTTC
TRBV24-1	TRBJ1-4	TRBD1	-	CATSDPGQGPEKLFF	TGTGCCACCAGTGATCCCGGACAGGGTCCCGAAAAACTGTTTTTT
TRBV9	TRBJ2-1	-	-	CASSPISLNEQFF	TGTGCCAGCAGCCCTATTAGCCTCAATGAGCAGTTCTTC
TRBV11-1	TRBJ2-7	TRBD2	-	CASSSQAGSLYEQYF	TGTGCCAGCAGCTCCCAAGCGGGATCCCTCTACGAGCAGTACTTC
TRBV3-1/TRBV3-2	TRBJ1-5	-	-	CASSDDRNQPQHF	TGTGCCAGCAGCGACGACAGAAATCAGCCCCAGCATTTT
TRBV30	TRBJ1-6	TRBD1	-	CAWSLADRDYSPLHF	TGTGCCTGGAGTTTAGCGGACAGGGATTACTCACCCCTCCACTTT
TRBV5-8	TRBJ2-4	TRBD2	once	CASSLVGLAGTYF	TGTGCCAGCAGCTTGGTGGGACTAGCGGGAACTTACTTC
TRBV21-1	TRBJ2-3	-	-	CASSDILAGELSPDTQYF	TGTGCCAGCAGCGATATCCTAGCGGGGGAGCTTTCCCCAGATACGCAGTATTTT
TRBV20-1	TRBJ2-1	TRBD2	-	CSASPLAGPYNEQFF	TGCAGTGCTAGTCCACTAGCGGGTCCCTACAATGAGCAGTTCTTC
TRBV2	TRBJ1-3	-	-	CASSEEGNTIYF	TGTGCCAGCAGTGAGGAGGGAAACACCATATATTTT
TRBV9	TRBJ2-1	-	-	CASSVQGGSYNEQFF	TGTGCCAGCAGCGTACAGGGAGGATCCTACAATGAGCAGTTCTTC
TRBV30	TRBJ1-2	-	-	CAWRGHPGSAHDGYTF	TGTGCCTGGAGAGGACACCCAGGGTCGGCCCATGATGGCTACACCTTC
TRBV30	TRBJ2-2	-	-	CAWSRLAGGFRFGELFF	-
TRBV6-5	TRBJ1-1	TRBD1	-	CASRGQGGDTEAFF	TGTGCCAGCAGGGGACAGGGAGGGGATACTGAAGCTTTCTTT
TRBV28	TRBJ1-3	-	-	CASSPPLSGNTIYF	TGTGCCAGCAGTCCCCCTCTCTCTGGAAACACCATATATTTT
TRBV7-9	TRBJ2-3	TRBD2	-	CASSFGAGGTDTQYF	TGTGCCAGCAGCTTCGGGGCGGGAGGGACAGATACGCAGTATTTT
TRBV6-4	TRBJ1-1	-	few	CASSEGQENTEAFF	TGTGCCAGCAGTGAGGGCCAGGAGAACACTGAAGCTTTCTTT
TRBV18	TRBJ2-2	TRBD2	-	CASSPRSSGRASTGELFF	TGTGCCAGCTCACCACGATCTAGCGGGAGGGCCTCGACCGGGGAGCTGTTTTTT
TRBV28	TRBJ2-1	-	once	CASSLQTPNEQFF	TGTGCCAGCAGTCTCCAGACTCCTAATGAGCAGTTCTTC
TRBV4-1	TRBJ1-2	-	-	CASSQEAGWSYTF	TGCGCCAGCAGCCAAGAGGCAGGGTGGAGCTACACCTTC
TRBV7-8	TRBJ2-3	TRBD1	-	CASSLNSGQTSTDTQYF	TGTGCCAGCAGCTTAAACTCGGGACAGACTAGCACAGATACGCAGTATTTT
TRBV4-3	TRBJ2-1	TRBD1	-	CASSQREGGDLWGSYNEQFF	TGCGCCAGCAGCCAACGGGAAGGGGGCGATCTGTGGGGGTCCTACAATGAGCAGTTCTTC
TRBV19	TRBJ2-3	TRBD2	few	CASSPLAASTDTQYF	TGTGCCAGTAGTCCGCTAGCGGCTAGCACAGATACGCAGTATTTT
TRBV2	TRBJ1-2	-	-	CASSEAVGRQATYGYTF	TGTGCCAGCAGTGAAGCCGTGGGCCGGCAGGCGACCTATGGCTACACCTTC
TRBV28	TRBJ2-7	-	-	CASSFRGSSYEQYF	TGTGCCAGCAGTTTCCGGGGGAGCTCCTACGAGCAGTACTTC
TRBV30	TRBJ2-4	-	-	CAWSVLVAKNIQYF	TGTGCCTGGAGTGTCTTAGTAGCCAAAAACATTCAGTACTTC
TRBV19	TRBJ1-3	-	-	CASSNQAYSGNTIYF	TGTGCCAGTAGTAATCAAGCCTACTCTGGAAACACCATATATTTT
TRBV29-1	TRBJ1-2	-	-	CSVVSQGNGYTF	TGCAGCGTTGTTAGCCAGGGAAATGGCTACACCTTC
TRBV7-2	TRBJ1-5	-	-	CASSLDGGVGQPQHF	TGTGCCAGCAGCTTAGATGGGGGGGTAGGTCAGCCCCAGCATTTT
TRBV7-8	TRBJ2-7	TRBD1	-	CASSLDRAYEQYF	TGTGCCAGCAGCTTGGACAGGGCCTACGAGCAGTACTTC
TRBV6-5	TRBJ2-1	TRBD2	-	CASSYSETSGSDEQFF	TGTGCCAGCAGTTACTCTGAGACTAGCGGGAGCGATGAGCAGTTCTTC
TRBV19	TRBJ1-4	-	-	CASRAGEEKLFF	TGTGCCAGTAGGGCAGGGGAGGAAAAACTGTTTTTT
TRBV18	TRBJ2-7	TRBD1	-	CASSRRQGDYEEQYF	TGTGCCAGCTCACGCAGACAGGGAGACTACGAAGAGCAGTACTTC
TRBV21-1	TRBJ1-1	-	-	CANPTGKIKNTEAFF	TGTGCCAACCCGACAGGGAAGATTAAGAACACTGAAGCTTTCTTT
TRBV6-5	TRBJ2-7	-	-	CASSYSREQYF	TGTGCCAGCAGTTACTCGAGAGAGCAGTACTTC
TRBV6-2/TRBV6-3	TRBJ2-7	TRBD2	-	CASSTGRGGKDF	TGTGCCAGCAGTACCGGGCGGGGGGGAAAGGACTTC
TRBV28	TRBJ2-5	TRBD1	-	CASSFVDRGPQETQYF	TGTGCCAGCAGTTTTGTGGACAGGGGGCCGCAAGAGACCCAGTACTTC
TRBV6-6	TRBJ2-1	-	-	CASSYGGSLRFF	TGTGCCAGCAGTTACGGAGGGAGTCTGCGGTTCTTC
TRBV25-1	TRBJ2-7	-	few	CASSEYGVPREQYF	TGTGCCAGCAGTGAATATGGAGTACCTCGGGAGCAGTACTTC